Given below is one T cell receptor (beta chain) in context. Original processing notes: Amplifying reference gene primers gave estimates of nucleated cell counts. Only in-frame clones appear in the TCRdb table, and some are missing; sequencing was by immunoSEQ multiplex PCR. V and J calls plus clone size are reproduced from that table; the DNA served to infer D and trimming. The sample contains around 130,000 clones, about four fifths of which appear only once. CDR1 is MNHNY, CDR2 SVGAGI, per germline (reference sequence). V trimming: 5 bases; J trimming: 0 bases; junction bases outside the gene matches: 7. The CDR3 spans 17 residues. This specimen belongs to a study of blood T cell repertoires in COVID-19. On the study more broadly: Acute and convalescent COVID-19 samples came from the United States, Italy and Spain.

This chain uses TRBV6-6 with TRBJ2-3, with 11 bases identical to TRBD2. The sample comprised peripheral blood. The sequence was obtained from a human donor in a cohort sampled during active COVID-19. CDR3 in DNA: TGTGCCAGCAGTCCCCGACTAGCGGGGATGAGCACAGATACGCAGTATTTT. Translating it yields CASSPRLAGMSTDTQYF.